The 30 T cell receptor beta chains in this list originate from one sample, sequenced in a study of shared clonotypes between healthy human individuals. The table came from immunoSEQ multiplex PCR; TCRdb's copy has only in-frame clones and leaves some out. The table records 2 million to 3 million clones, 85% to 95% of them present only once. The sample was naive CD4+ T cells sorted from blood. Sample subset: CD45RA+ positively selected. All receptors come from a man aged 18 to 29 in good health.

This sequence joins TRBV7-8 and TRBJ2-2; TRBD2 aligns across 9 bases. This CDR3 region has 18 residues. CDR1 is SGHVS, CDR2 FQNEAQ, per germline. Unmatched junction bases numbered 8, after V lost 3 bases and J lost 0 bases. CDR3 sequence reads: CASSFPLAGPANTGELFF. CDR3 nucleotide sequence: TGTGCCAGCAGCTTCCCCCTAGCGGGACCTGCGAACACCGGGGAGCTGTTTTTT.

The genes are TRBV13 and TRBJ2-7; unclear D gene. The V and J ends lost 5 bases and 4 bases respectively, with 12 bases between them. Germline CDR1 is PRHDT and CDR2 is FYEKMQ (reference sequence). This CDR3 is built from 13 residues. CDR3 nucleotides: TGTGCCAGCAGCCCCCCGTCTCGGTACGAGCAGTACTTC. It translates to CASSPPSRYEQYF.

The chain joins TRBV27 to TRBJ2-7; 9 bases line up with TRBD1. V dropped 8 bases and J dropped 3; count of bases not matched to a gene: 8. Germline values: CDR1 MNHEY, CDR2 SMNVEV (reference sequence). This CDR3 spans 14 amino acids. The CDR3 loop is CASRPGTGNYEQYF. The CDR3 bases are TGTGCCAGCCGTCCCGGGACAGGGAACTACGAGCAGTACTTC.

The chain links TRBV4-1 to TRBJ2-2; D may be TRBD1 or TRBD2 (5 bases each). Germline V gene sequence: CDR1 MGHRA, CDR2 YSYEKL. This CDR3 has 17 residues. V dropped 0 bases and J dropped 5 bases, with 16 bases sitting between them. The DNA for the CDR3 is TGCGCCAGCAGCCAAGATAAGGGACGTACGGAAACCGGGGAGCTGTTTTTT. Amino acid sequence: CASSQDKGRTETGELFF.

This clone was counted a few times. V gene TRBV11-2 combines with J gene TRBJ1-6; D gene unclear. V was clipped by 9 bases and J by 8 bases, with 8 bases between them. The germline V gene encodes CDR1 SGHAT and CDR2 FQNNGV. The CDR3 consists of 11 residues. This CDR3 reads CASGRDSPLHF. CDR3 sequence (DNA): TGTGCCAGTGGGAGGGATTCACCCCTCCACTTT.

As DNA, the CDR3 is TGTGCCAGCAGCCCGACGGGACATCGGGATCAGCCCCAGCATTTT. Amino acid sequence: CASSPTGHRDQPQHF. The rearrangement uses TRBV7-2 and TRBJ1-5; D is possibly TRBD1 (6 bases). V was trimmed by 5 bases and J by 5 bases, leaving 16 bases between them. The germline V gene has CDR1 SGHTA and CDR2 FQGNSA. The length of the CDR3 is 15 residues. Filled out from reference TRBV7-2 and TRBJ1-5, the complete variable domain reads GAGVSQSPSNKVTEKGKDVELRCDPISGHTALYWYRQSLGQGLEFLIYFQGNSAPDKSGLPSDRFSAERTGGSVSTLTIQRTQQEDSAVYLCASSPTGHRDQPQHFGDGTRLSIL.

V usage is TRBV28 and J usage is TRBJ2-3; D remains ambiguous. CDR3 length: 15 residues. The ends were cut back, 3 bases at V and 3 bases at J, with 13 bases in the middle. Germline CDR1 is MDHEN and CDR2 is SYDVKM. CDR3 sequence reads: CASSFQSGLTDTQYF. The CDR3 nucleotides are TGTGCCAGCAGTTTTCAATCAGGCTTAACAGATACGCAGTATTTT.

This clone was seen more than once but under ten times. This sequence joins TRBV15 and TRBJ1-5; D unresolved. V was trimmed by 4 bases and J by 7 bases, leaving 11 bases between them. Germline V gene lookup returns CDR1 LNHNV and CDR2 YYDKDF (reference sequence). The CDR3 is 13 amino acids. CDR3 amino acids: CATSTDPQQPQHF. The CDR3 nucleotides read TGTGCCACCAGCACAGACCCACAGCAGCCCCAGCATTTT.

The rearrangement uses TRBV28 and TRBJ2-1; 12 positions agree with TRBD1. There are 15 residues in the CDR3. V was pared by 5 bases and J by 8 bases, with 7 bases of the junction left unmatched. Germline V CDR1 and CDR2: MDHEN, SYDVKM. CDR3 bases: TGTGCCAGCAGTCATGCGGGACAGGGGGCTTATGAGCAGTTCTTC. Translating it yields CASSHAGQGAYEQFF. The variable domain in full, with the rest retrieved from reference TRBV28 and TRBJ2-1, is DVKVTQSSRYLVKRTGEKVFLECVQDMDHENMFWYRQDPGLGLRLIYFSYDVKMKEKGDIPEGYSVSREKKERFSLILESASTNQTSMYLCASSHAGQGAYEQFFGPGTRLTVL.

The V call is TRBV6-5, the J call TRBJ1-1; D might be TRBD1 (5 bases). The length of the CDR3 is 15 residues. The V end lost 0 bases, the J end lost 7 bases, and 15 bases lay between the germline ends. Per germline, CDR1 MNHEY and CDR2 SVGAGI. CDR3 sequence: CASSYSMGNQGEAFF. Written as DNA, the CDR3 is TGTGCCAGCAGTTACTCGATGGGAAACCAGGGTGAAGCTTTCTTT.

The gene calls are TRBV18 and TRBJ2-7, with D perhaps matching TRBD1 or TRBD2 (6 bases each). Germline V gives CDR1 KGHSH, CDR2 LQKENI. V was cut by 3 bases and J by 2 bases, with 14 bases left in between. The CDR3 length is 15 residues. The CDR3 coding sequence is TGTGCCAGCTCACCGGGGGGCGGAGGAGCCTACGAGCAGTACTTC. Translated, it gives CASSPGGGGAYEQYF.

This chain uses TRBV29-1 with TRBJ2-5; a possible D gene is TRBD1 (5 bases). The CDR3 runs 13 residues. Trimming took 5 bases from V and 3 from J, leaving 13 bases between them. CDR1 and CDR2 from the germline V gene are SQVTM and ANQGSEA. The CDR3 sequence is CSVRSGNEETQYF. CDR3 coding DNA: TGCAGCGTTAGATCAGGGAACGAAGAGACCCAGTACTTC.

This chain connects TRBV5-4 to TRBJ2-7; 8 nucleotides agree with TRBD2. Per the germline V gene, CDR1 is SGHNT and CDR2 is YYREEE (reference sequence). The CDR3 extends over 16 amino acids. Germline trimming cut 1 base from V and 6 bases from J; bases unmatched to any gene: 12. CDR3 bases: TGTGCCAGCAGCTTGTATCAGCGGGAGTTGTCCGGCGAGCAGTACTTC. It codes for CASSLYQRELSGEQYF. The full variable domain, its missing parts supplied by reference TRBV5-4 and TRBJ2-7, is ETGVTQSPTHLIKTRGQQVTLRCSSQSGHNTVSWYQQALGQGPQFIFQYYREEENGRGNFPPRFSGLQFPNYSSELNVNALELDDSALYLCASSLYQRELSGEQYFGPGTRLTVT.

The chain carries TRBV6-6 and TRBJ2-7, with a weak D call TRBD2 (5 bases). Trimming cost V 8 bases and J 3 bases, with 17 bases left between them. Looked up from germline, CDR1 is MNHNY and CDR2 is SVGAGI (reference sequence). This CDR3 is 14 amino acids long. CDR3 bases: TGTGCCAGCGCGGAGACCGCCGGGAACTACGAGCAGTACTTC. This codes for CASAETAGNYEQYF.

The chain has TRBV7-8 and TRBJ2-3, with D possibly being TRBD1 (5 bases). CDR1 is SGHVS, CDR2 FQNEAQ, per germline. Trimming took off 5 bases at V and 6 bases at J, with 12 bases between the two ends. The CDR3 spans 13 residues. CDR3 region: CASSRGLADTQYF. DNA for the CDR3: TGTGCCAGCAGCAGGGGTCTGGCGGATACGCAGTATTTT. The variable domain in full, with the rest retrieved from reference TRBV7-8 and TRBJ2-3, is GAGVSQSPRYKVAKRGQDVALRCDPISGHVSLFWYQQALGQGPEFLTYFQNEAQLDKSGLPSDRFFAERPEGSVSTLKIQRTQQEDSAVYLCASSRGLADTQYFGPGTRLTVL.

The rearrangement joins TRBV12-5 to TRBJ2-1; 16 bases are a match to TRBD2. CDR3 size: 20 residues. The germline V gene has CDR1 LGHNT and CDR2 FRNRAP. Trimming at V came to 0 bases and at J to 9 bases, leaving 14 bases not matched to a gene. The CDR3 nucleotides are TGTGCTAGTGGTTTGGTACCTGGGACTAGCGGGAGGGGGCGAGACGGTGAGCAGTTCTTC. Amino acid sequence: CASGLVPGTSGRGRDGEQFF.

This clone was found once. The V and J genes are TRBV5-1 and TRBJ2-3; D ambiguous. V was cut by 4 bases and J by 2 bases, with 14 bases left in between. Per the germline V gene, CDR1 is SGHRS and CDR2 is YFSETQ. The CDR3 is 15 residues long. CDR3: CASSLNTLNTDTQYF. For the CDR3, the DNA is TGCGCCAGCAGCCTAAACACCTTGAACACAGATACGCAGTATTTT. The entire variable domain, with the rest obtained from reference TRBV5-1 and TRBJ2-3, is as follows: KAGVTQTPRYLIKTRGQQVTLSCSPISGHRSVSWYQQTPGQGLQFLFEYFSETQRNKGNFPGRFSGRQFSNSRSEMNVSTLELGDSALYLCASSLNTLNTDTQYFGPGTRLTVL.

This sequence joins TRBV18 and TRBJ2-7; possible D gene TRBD2, 6 bases. CDR3 length: 15 residues. V shed 6 bases and J shed 2 bases, with 17 bases lying between them. Germline CDR1 is KGHSH and CDR2 is LQKENI. CDR3 protein: CASSPTGSGAYEQYF. CDR3 in DNA: TGTGCCAGCTCCCCAACCGGATCGGGGGCCTACGAGCAGTACTTC.

This rearrangement joins TRBV29-1 to TRBJ2-1, with 8 bases identical to TRBD2. Trimming cost V 6 bases and J 6 bases; bases outside gene matches: 10. CDR3 size: 14 residues. Germline loops: CDR1 SQVTM, CDR2 ANQGSEA. Here the CDR3 reads CSVRSGTESNEQFF. For the CDR3, the DNA is TGCAGCGTCCGTAGCGGGACGGAAAGCAATGAGCAGTTCTTC.

The rearrangement links TRBV9 to TRBJ2-7; 8 nucleotides agree with TRBD1. Looked up from germline, CDR1 is SGDLS and CDR2 is YYNGEE. Trimming took 4 bases from V and 0 from J; bases not matched to a gene: 6. This CDR3 region has 15 residues. The CDR3 coding sequence is TGTGCCAGCAGCCCCCGGGACAGGTTCTCCTACGAGCAGTACTTC. Translating gives CASSPRDRFSYEQYF.

This chain's CDR3 is CATSRDRTDNSPLHF. For the CDR3, the DNA is TGTGCCACCAGCAGAGATAGGACAGATAATTCACCCCTCCACTTT. The rearrangement joins TRBV15 to TRBJ1-6; tentatively, D is TRBD1 (6 bases). Germline V gives CDR1 LNHNV, CDR2 YYDKDF (reference sequence). V lost 0 bases, J lost 5 bases, and 8 bases lay in between. The CDR3 is made up of 15 amino acids.

This rearrangement joins TRBV7-3 to TRBJ2-5; TRBD1 matches at 9 bases. Germline CDR1 is SGHTA and CDR2 is FQGTGA. V was clipped by 5 bases and J by 1 base; unmatched bases: 5. The CDR3 is made up of 15 amino acids. The CDR3 reads CASSPGQGPQETQYF. As DNA, the CDR3 is TGTGCCAGCAGCCCGGGACAGGGACCCCAAGAGACCCAGTACTTC.

This chain uses TRBV9 with TRBJ2-1; D is unresolved. There are 15 residues in the CDR3. V lost 7 bases, J lost 3 bases, and 17 bases lay in between. CDR1 and CDR2 (germline): SGDLS, YYNGEE. DNA of the CDR3: TGTGCCAGCCCTGGGGTCTCATTAGTCTACAATGAGCAGTTCTTC. As protein: CASPGVSLVYNEQFF.

The chain recombines TRBV28 with TRBJ2-5; D is unresolved. The DNA end is more similar to TRBJ2-7, so the J call may be wrong. This CDR3 spans 13 amino acids. Germline values: CDR1 MDHEN, CDR2 SYDVKM. The DNA for the CDR3 is TGTGCCAGCAGGTTCTCCCGATTGGGCGAGCAGTACTTC. Encoded protein: CASRFSRLGEQYF.

The chain is built from TRBV19 and TRBJ2-1; D is unclear. Germline lookup yields CDR1 LNHDA and CDR2 SQIVND (reference sequence). The CDR3 has 15 residues. V lost 2 bases and J lost 9, with 17 bases in between. CDR3 in DNA: TGTGCCAGTAGTATAACCCTTCCAGGTTCCGGTGAGCAGTTCTTC. This sequence encodes CASSITLPGSGEQFF.

This rearrangement joins TRBV7-2 to TRBJ1-2, with 10 nucleotides matching TRBD1. Looked up from germline, CDR1 is SGHTA and CDR2 is FQGNSA. V shed 0 bases and J 4 bases; nucleotides not matched to a gene: 5. This CDR3 comprises 16 residues. The CDR3 loop reads CASSLAETGGFYGYTF. CDR3 coding DNA: TGTGCCAGCAGCTTAGCCGAGACAGGGGGCTTCTATGGCTACACCTTC.

The chain combines TRBV7-2 with TRBJ1-4; the D gene is possibly TRBD1 (6 bases). Germline V gives CDR1 SGHTA, CDR2 FQGNSA. V was shortened by 3 bases and J by 8 bases, with 16 bases between the two germline ends. The CDR3 is 15 residues long. The CDR3 bases are TGTGCCAGCAGCTTGGGATCAGGGGTAGGGGAAAAACTGTTTTTT. Amino acid sequence: CASSLGSGVGEKLFF. The entire variable domain, with the rest obtained from reference TRBV7-2 and TRBJ1-4, is as follows: GAGVSQSPSNKVTEKGKDVELRCDPISGHTALYWYRQSLGQGLEFLIYFQGNSAPDKSGLPSDRFSAERTGGSVSTLTIQRTQQEDSAVYLCASSLGSGVGEKLFFGSGTQLSVL.

Regarding this clone: The sample carries other DNA sequences with the same CDR3. The chain combines TRBV6-6 with TRBJ1-2; TRBD1 might be the D (5 bases). Looked up from germline, CDR1 is MNHNY and CDR2 is SVGAGI (reference sequence). The CDR3 runs 14 residues. With 6 bases removed from V and 2 bases from J, the gap between germline ends came to 13 bases. CDR3 coding DNA: TGTGCCAGCAGCAGAACGGGGGGGAACTATGGCTACACCTTC. This sequence encodes CASSRTGGNYGYTF.

On this clone itself: An end of the junction does not agree with germline; a read error may underlie this. Distinct nucleotide sequences in the sample also encode this CDR3. This sequence joins TRBV18 and TRBJ2-3; 8 bases map to TRBD2. Germline V gives CDR1 KGHSH, CDR2 LQKENI. The CDR3 spans 15 residues. CDR3 nucleotide sequence: TGTGCCAGCTCCCCACTAGCGGCGAAAACAGATACGCAGTATTTT. Protein product: CASSPLAAKTDTQYF.

The CDR3 nucleotides are TGTGCCAGCAGTCTAGGGAGGAGCAGGGGGCAAGAGACCCAGTACTTC. Translated, it gives CASSLGRSRGQETQYF. The rearrangement joins TRBV9 to TRBJ2-5; D is possibly TRBD1 (7 bases). Looked up from germline, CDR1 is SGDLS and CDR2 is YYNGEE. Deletions cut 5 bases from V and 2 bases from J, with 19 bases between. The CDR3 is made up of 16 amino acids. Complete variable domain (other parts from reference TRBV9 and TRBJ2-5): DSGVTQTPKHLITATGQRVTLRCSPRSGDLSVYWYQQSLDQGLQFLIQYYNGEERAKGNILERFSAQQFPDLHSELNLSSLELGDSALYFCASSLGRSRGQETQYFGPGTRLLVL.